Many counts were recorded for the clone carrying this T cell receptor (beta chain). Its antigen is undetermined. The CDR3 extends over 13 amino acids. V was pared by 7 bases and J by 1 base, with 10 bases between. The germline V gene has CDR1 SQVTM and CDR2 ANQGSEA. The sample originates from a study of identical twins. General observations from the study: Interpretation of the results relied on cross-sectional statistical analysis and not on following the same donors. Fewer insertions were carried by abundant cord blood beta clonotypes, but none was seen in memory repertoires. Twin pairs had excess sharing that was weaker in beta out-of-frame sequences.

The authors used template switching to add a universal primer site and gave cDNA unique molecular identifiers. In TCRdb, the 5' RACE reads were re-called with MiXCR into one record per CDR3 protein. Counted here are 700,000 or so distinct CDR3 sequences, approximately 9% occurring once; the ten biggest clones make up 0.75% to 1%. The same data also went into a second study, on yellow fever vaccine responses in identical twins.

Sequences were obtained from PBMCs. The sequence was obtained from a woman under 30 in good health. This chain joins TRBV29-1 and TRBJ2-2; D might be TRBD1 (6 bases). In DNA form, the CDR3 reads TGCAGCGGCCGGACAGAGAACACCGGGGAGCTGTTTTTT. Its translation: CSGRTENTGELFF.